This TCR beta chain was found in a study of blood T cells in healthy people across ages. This clonotype was seen repeatedly, ten times or more. The authors ran a second PCR of roughly 6 to 12 cycles using a sample-barcoded 5' primer and a J-beta primer mix. A single record per CDR3 protein comes from TCRdb applying MiXCR to the 5' RACE reads. Of 630,000 or so distinct CDR3 sequences in the sample, less than 35% are singletons; the top ten hold 15% to 18%. This CDR3 has 17 residues. Unmatched junction bases numbered 7, after V lost 3 bases and J lost 0 bases. Germline loops: CDR1 DFQATT, CDR2 SNEGSKA (reference sequence).

This clonotype originated in a woman older than 75 in good health. The rearrangement links TRBV20-1 to TRBJ2-5; 13 bases agree with TRBD2. Sequencing was done on a sample of blood. CDR3 sequence reads: CSASTGLAGAYQETQYF. In DNA, the CDR3 is TGCAGTGCTAGCACCGGACTAGCGGGGGCCTACCAAGAGACCCAGTACTTC.